What follows describes a single T cell receptor beta chain. Libraries were prepared by immunoSEQ multiplex PCR; TCRdb keeps only in-frame clonotypes and omits some of them. The data hold about 180,000 clones, with roughly four fifths observed a single time. The sample is drawn from a study of blood T cell repertoires in COVID-19. At the level of the study: The United States, Italy and Spain provided the acute and convalescent COVID-19 samples.

CDR3 length: 15 residues. Germline loops: CDR1 MNHEY, CDR2 SMNVEV (reference sequence). Between the trimmed V and J ends, which lost 6 bases and 5 bases, there was a span of 16 bases. The clonotype was recovered from a woman aged 70-85 years with COVID-19, enrolled during active disease. The chain employs TRBV27 and TRBJ1-4; D is possibly TRBD1 (6 bases). Material for sequencing was peripheral blood. In nucleotides, the CDR3 is TGTGCCAGCAGGGCCGGACAGCTCTGGAATGAAAAACTGTTTTTT. The encoded protein is CASRAGQLWNEKLFF.